This record covers a single TCR beta chain. This clone was seen a single time. Its binding antigen is unknown. It has no much larger one-base neighbor in the sample; base qualities were not kept. V was cut back by 3 bases and J by 8 bases, leaving a gap of 10 bases between them. The CDR1 and CDR2 encoded by the germline V gene (reference sequence) are LNHNV and YYDKDF. From the cysteine through the phenylalanine, the CDR3 covers 13 amino acids. The sequence is cut down to CDR3 DNA, 39 bases in frame from base 1. The entry originates in a study of cytotoxic CD8 clonotypes in ibrutinib-treated CLL (dated by TCRdb to the early 2020s). Some background on the complete study: The cohort included roughly 15 treatment-naive and ten to eleven relapsed/refractory patients; 17 were IGHV unmutated. Responses were partial in roughly 24 patients and complete in 2; after median approximately 5.5 years follow-up, about 14 stayed in remission and about 12 progressed. The response samples were drawn at a median of 12 months into treatment, with a range of about 6 to 40 months. Samples averaged roughly 280,000 productive templates and approximately 100,000 productive rearrangements. Of the roughly 86 people in the trial, 26 had longitudinal samples available. Cryopreserved peripheral blood mononuclear cells were collected before treatment, at response, and at either disease progression or sustained remission. All remission and progressive disease samples were collected while patients were still receiving ibrutinib.

A MiSeq instrument was used for deep resolution sequencing, which targeted depths ranging from 1 in 1 million up to 1 in 200,000 T cells, with coverage averaging 10x for each clonotype. The immunoSEQ hsTCRB Kit was used to generate the TCR beta libraries. As for the original processing: ImmunoSEQ Data Assistant and ImmunoSEQ Analyzer were used for data analysis, and V, D and J genes were assigned according to IMGT definitions. Clonality, which ranges from 0 to 1, was calculated by subtracting the normalized Shannon entropy of productive rearrangement frequencies from one. Public clonotype analysis was restricted to overrepresented clonotypes comprising at least 0.05% of each patient's repertoire. Some 13 repertoires from age-matched healthy donors, obtained from immuneACCESS, served as clonality controls. TCRdb limited this immuneACCESS table to in-frame rearrangements with V and J called. A share of clones is missing; checked studies link under half to unresolved V genes, and the rest is unexplained. That table is the source of V, J and clone size, and D and trimming were worked out from the DNA. The sample table shows roughly 13,000 clones, and approximately 52% are seen once. Approximately 36% of the sample is in the top ten clones.

For TCR beta library preparation, approximately 2 micrograms of genomic DNA was extracted from cryopreserved PBMCs. Longitudinal blood samples from CLL patients on ibrutinib monotherapy were analyzed using high-throughput TCR beta sequencing. The patients took part in an open-label, single-center phase 2 trial of ibrutinib monotherapy. Study-wide findings and limitations: Public clonotypes were rare and either contracted or stayed stable during treatment, and the rise in clonality at ibrutinib response reflected the expansion of private clonotypes. Sampling times were not matched between patients in sustained remission and patients whose disease was progressing, and lymph node repertoires were not examined. Baseline clonality exceeded that of age-matched healthy donors and correlated strongly with circulating CD8+ T-cell counts. At ibrutinib response clonality went up, during sustained remission it held steady, and at progression it dropped back toward baseline.

The chain employs TRBV15 and TRBJ1-4, with the D segment identity uncertain. The sample here was PBMCs, taken at a roughly 22-month disease-progression time point, from a patient treated with ibrutinib. This clonotype was obtained from a human donor with chronic lymphocytic leukemia. The DNA sequence follows: TGTGCCACCAGCAGGAGATTGGGGGAAAAACTGTTTTTT. Its protein reads: CATSRRLGEKLFF.